Presented here are 29 T cell receptor beta chains from one specimen sequenced in a study of a mutant IDH1 vaccine in newly diagnosed glioma listed by TCRdb under 2021. According to the study, the label for this sample's time point signals: week 35, safety follow-up. Each vaccine dose was 300 ug of a 20-mer mutant IDH1 peptide in Montanide, given subcutaneously with topical imiquimod. Library preparation used the immunoSEQ multiplex PCR assay. TCRdb holds this immuneACCESS table with in-frame rearrangements only. Some clones are missing; in checked studies, unresolved V genes explain under half, and the rest has no known cause. The sample yields tens of thousands of clones; around 76% were counted once. In total, the top ten clones hold approximately 8% of the sample. These receptors have no known antigen. Sequencing was performed on PBMCs, taken from a glioma patient whose treatment included an IDH1 peptide vaccine. Receptors were obtained from a man in his forties or fifties with glioma.

The J gene is TRBJ2-7, the V gene TRBV5-8, with TRBD1 matching 7 bases. Germline V gene sequence: CDR1 SGHTS, CDR2 YDEGEE. V shed 10 bases and J 7 bases; nucleotides not matched to a gene: 11. This CDR3 has 12 amino acids. CDR3 coding DNA: TGTGCCGTCAGGGGGTTCTGGGGGGAGCAGTACTTC. It is translated as CAVRGFWGEQYF. Based on the CDR3 plus reference TRBV5-8 and TRBJ2-7, the full variable domain is EAGVTQSPTHLIKTRGQQATLRCSPISGHTSVYWYQQALGLGLQFLLWYDEGEERNRGNFPPRFSGRQFPNYSSELNVNALELEDSALYLCAVRGFWGEQYFGPGTRLTVT.

The CDR3 DNA is TGTGCCAGCAGCGCCTCGGGACTTAGGAGTTCACCCCTCCACTTT. It encodes CASSASGLRSSPLHF. The chain combines TRBV5-8 with TRBJ1-6; D might be TRBD1 (5 bases). CDR1 is SGHTS, CDR2 YDEGEE, per germline. The CDR3 loop spans 15 amino acids. The ends were cut back, 4 bases at V and 9 bases at J, with 17 bases in the middle.

The V gene is TRBV9, the J gene TRBJ2-2, with D unresolved. Looked up from germline, CDR1 is SGDLS and CDR2 is YYNGEE. The CDR3 contains 16 residues. V gave up 0 bases and J gave up 6 bases, with 15 bases separating them. The CDR3 spells CASSVGILGAAGELFF. CDR3 nucleotide sequence: TGTGCCAGCAGCGTAGGGATTTTGGGTGCTGCCGGGGAGCTGTTTTTT.

The chain has TRBV4-3 and TRBJ2-1, with 8 bases matching TRBD1. Trimming cost V 1 base and J 9 bases; bases outside gene matches: 8. Germline V gives CDR1 LGHNA, CDR2 YSLEER. The CDR3 is 15 residues long. The CDR3 coding sequence is TGCGCCAGCAGCCAAGGGAAGACAGGGGCCTTTGAGCAGTTCTTC. It codes for CASSQGKTGAFEQFF.

The V call is TRBV20-1, the J call TRBJ2-7, with no clear D. Germline-derived CDR1 and CDR2 are DFQATT and SNEGSKA (reference sequence). CDR3 length: 9 residues. V dropped 6 bases and J dropped 8 bases, with 8 bases sitting between them. The CDR3 loop reads CSAAVQQYF. Written as DNA, the CDR3 is TGCAGTGCCGCGGTCCAGCAGTACTTC.

The V call is TRBV19, the J call TRBJ1-2; 8 nucleotides line up with TRBD1. This CDR3 spans 14 amino acids. The V gene's germline CDR1 is LNHDA and CDR2 SQIVND (reference sequence). Germline trimming cut 6 bases from V and 4 bases from J; bases unmatched to any gene: 7. The DNA of the CDR3 is TGTGCCAGTAGGGATGGACAGGGCGGCTATGGCTACACCTTC. As protein: CASRDGQGGYGYTF.

The V gene is TRBV2, the J gene TRBJ1-1; D gene ambiguous. The germline CDR1 and CDR2 sequences are SNHLY and FYNNEI. The CDR3 has 14 amino acids. The V and J ends lost 4 bases and 5 bases respectively, with 14 bases between them. CDR3: CASSGTGVGTEAFF. For the CDR3, the DNA is TGTGCCAGCAGTGGGACTGGGGTGGGGACTGAAGCTTTCTTT. The entire variable domain, with the rest obtained from reference TRBV2 and TRBJ1-1, is as follows: EPEVTQTPSHQVTQMGQEVILRCVPISNHLYFYWYRQILGQKVEFLVSFYNNEISEKSEIFDDQFSVERPDGSNFTLKIRSTKLEDSAMYFCASSGTGVGTEAFFGQGTRLTVV.

This chain uses TRBV2 with TRBJ2-3, with D perhaps TRBD2 (7 bases). V lost 2 bases and J 4 bases, leaving 16 bases between the germline ends. This CDR3 is 16 amino acids long. Germline assignment: CDR1 SNHLY and CDR2 FYNNEI. CDR3 coding DNA: TGTGCCAGCAGTGAATCTGGGGGGGGCGTTTCAGATACGCAGTATTTT. Encoded protein: CASSESGGGVSDTQYF.

In regard to this clone: At one end, the junction sequence differs from germline, possibly due to a read error. The rearrangement links TRBV28 to TRBJ1-2, with D perhaps TRBD1 (5 bases). CDR1 and CDR2 (germline): MDHEN, SYDVKM. CDR3 length: 13 residues. The CDR3 DNA follows: TGCGCCAGCACCCCTGAAGGGACCTATGGCTACACCTTC. Protein sequence: CASTPEGTYGYTF.

The chain joins TRBV7-6 to TRBJ1-1; D may be TRBD1 (6 bases). Trimming took off 1 base at V and 4 bases at J, with 10 bases between the two ends. The germline V gene encodes CDR1 SGHVS and CDR2 FNYEAQ. The CDR3 contains 14 residues. The CDR3 reads CASSLDRVGTEAFF. CDR3 bases: TGTGCCAGCAGCTTAGACAGGGTTGGCACTGAAGCTTTCTTT.

The chain links TRBV15 to TRBJ1-4; D is undetermined. The CDR3 contains 13 residues. From germline, CDR1 is LNHNV and CDR2 YYDKDF (reference sequence). With 7 bases removed from V and 2 bases from J, the gap between germline ends came to 8 bases. In DNA, the CDR3 is TGTGCCACCACACGGGCTACTAATGAAAAACTGTTTTTT. Protein product: CATTRATNEKLFF.

This clone was observed a handful of times. The V call is TRBV10-3, the J call TRBJ1-1; D remains ambiguous. Trimming pared 7 bases from V and 1 base from J, leaving 10 bases between. CDR3 length: 13 amino acids. In germline, CDR1 is ENHRY, CDR2 SYGVKD. CDR3 nucleotide sequence: TGTGCCATCAAGAGGGAGGAGAACACTGAAGCTTTCTTT. Translation: CAIKREENTEAFF.

The genes are TRBV5-1 and TRBJ2-4; 8 bases fit TRBD1. Germline lookup yields CDR1 SGHRS and CDR2 YFSETQ. This CDR3 region has 14 residues. J gave up 6 bases and V 4 bases, and 6 bases lay outside the gene matches. The CDR3 sequence: CASSPDRVRNIQYF. In nucleotides, the CDR3 is TGCGCCAGCAGCCCGGACAGGGTGAGAAACATTCAGTACTTC.

The chain uses TRBV7-9 and TRBJ2-7; a weak D match, TRBD2 (8 bases). The CDR3 is made up of 14 amino acids. In germline, CDR1 is SEHNR, CDR2 FQNEAQ (reference sequence). V was trimmed by 4 bases and J by 3 bases, leaving 13 bases between them. The CDR3 sequence is CASSSGGDSYEQYF. In DNA, the CDR3 is TGTGCCAGCAGCTCCGGGGGGGACAGCTACGAGCAGTACTTC.

The chain is built from TRBV5-1 and TRBJ2-7, with 8 bases identical to TRBD1. CDR1 and CDR2 (germline): SGHRS, YFSETQ. Trimming at V came to 1 base and at J to 3 bases, leaving 9 bases not matched to a gene. CDR3 length equals 16 residues. The CDR3 reads CASSLLGGQVDYEQYF. Written as DNA, the CDR3 is TGCGCCAGCAGCTTGCTAGGGGGACAGGTGGACTACGAGCAGTACTTC. The complete variable domain, with remaining parts taken from reference TRBV5-1 and TRBJ2-7, reads KAGVTQTPRYLIKTRGQQVTLSCSPISGHRSVSWYQQTPGQGLQFLFEYFSETQRNKGNFPGRFSGRQFSNSRSEMNVSTLELGDSALYLCASSLLGGQVDYEQYFGPGTRLTVT.

V usage is TRBV5-8 and J usage is TRBJ1-2; tentative D call: TRBD1 (5 bases). The CDR3 is 14 residues long. Germline V gives CDR1 SGHTS, CDR2 YDEGEE. Trimming took off 4 bases at V and 11 bases at J, with 21 bases between the two ends. CDR3: CASSAVPNRLPYTF. The CDR3 DNA is TGTGCCAGCAGCGCGGTCCCCAACAGGCTCCCTTACACCTTC.

CDR3 DNA: TGTGCCAGCAGCCGGGGATCTGGAAACACCATATATTTT. Protein: CASSRGSGNTIYF. The chain carries TRBV5-4 and TRBJ1-3, with unresolved D. The CDR3 covers 13 residues. Germline V gives CDR1 SGHNT, CDR2 YYREEE (reference sequence). Deletions cut 4 bases from V and 1 base from J, with 6 bases between.

The rearrangement joins TRBV18 to TRBJ1-1, with unresolved D. The V end lost 3 bases, the J end lost 1 base, and 6 bases lay between the germline ends. In germline, CDR1 is KGHSH, CDR2 LQKENI. The CDR3 runs to 13 residues. The CDR3 loop is CASSPDSNTEAFF. The DNA for the CDR3 is TGTGCCAGCTCACCGGACTCGAACACTGAAGCTTTCTTT.

The J gene is TRBJ2-2, the V gene TRBV4-2; unclear D gene. Trimming stripped 1 base from V and 4 bases from J, with 7 bases between. The V gene's germline CDR1 is LGHNA and CDR2 YNFKEQ. CDR3 size: 14 residues. CDR3 coding DNA: TGTGCCAGCAGCCAAGTGACGGGCACCGGGGAGCTGTTTTTT. It specifies CASSQVTGTGELFF.

As DNA, the CDR3 is TGTGCCAGCAAGGCCCTCTCCCGAACCTACGAGCAGTACTTC. This codes for CASKALSRTYEQYF. V is TRBV6-1 and J is TRBJ2-7, with D hard to call. This CDR3 is built from 14 residues. V shed 7 bases and J shed 2 bases, with 15 bases lying between them. Germline V gives CDR1 MNHNS, CDR2 SASEGT.

V is TRBV6-1 and J is TRBJ2-2; weak D call: TRBD1 (7 bases). V lost 1 base, J lost 4 bases, and 13 bases lay in between. The V gene's germline CDR1 is MNHNS and CDR2 SASEGT. The CDR3 consists of 16 residues. The CDR3 nucleotides read TGTGCCAGCAGTGAAGTGGAGGGGGCCTTCACCGGGGAGCTGTTTTTT. Amino acids: CASSEVEGAFTGELFF.

As DNA, the CDR3 is TGCGCCAGCAGCCAAGATAACAGAAGGGAAAAACTGTTTTTT. It yields the protein CASSQDNRREKLFF. The chain recombines TRBV4-3 with TRBJ1-4; D gene ambiguous. V gave up 0 bases and J gave up 8 bases, with 10 bases separating them. CDR3 length: 14 amino acids. Per germline, CDR1 LGHNA and CDR2 YSLEER.

The chain joins TRBV4-1 to TRBJ2-7; D remains ambiguous. Trimming shortened V by 0 bases and J by 1 base, and 7 bases separated the two germline ends. This CDR3 contains 14 residues. From germline, CDR1 is MGHRA and CDR2 YSYEKL. In nucleotides, the CDR3 is TGCGCCAGCAGCCAAGATAGCCCGTCCTACGAGCAGTACTTC. Its protein is CASSQDSPSYEQYF.

This chain connects TRBV5-1 to TRBJ1-3, with D possibly being TRBD1 (5 bases). V dropped 0 bases and J dropped 2 bases, with 6 bases sitting between them. This CDR3 contains 14 residues. CDR1 is SGHRS, CDR2 YFSETQ, per germline. The CDR3 loop is CASSLEGPGNTIYF. CDR3 bases: TGCGCCAGCAGCTTGGAGGGGCCTGGAAACACCATATATTTT.

The chain joins TRBV4-1 to TRBJ2-3; D is undetermined. Trimming removed 3 bases at V and 7 bases at J, with 11 bases between. The CDR3 has 13 amino acids. CDR1 and CDR2 from the germline V gene are MGHRA and YSYEKL. The CDR3 coding sequence is TGCGCCAGCAGCCACCCCAGCGATTATACGCAGTATTTT. This sequence encodes CASSHPSDYTQYF.

This clone was seen a few times. The chain combines TRBV7-2 with TRBJ1-5; D is uncertain. This CDR3 contains 16 residues. V gave up 5 bases and J gave up 2 bases, with 16 bases separating them. CDR1 is SGHTA and CDR2 is FQGNSA in the germline V gene. CDR3: CASSDYGVLGNQPQHF. CDR3 bases: TGTGCCAGCAGCGACTACGGAGTCCTCGGCAATCAGCCCCAGCATTTT.

This chain uses TRBV5-6 with TRBJ2-7; 8 bases are a match to TRBD1. With 1 base clipped from V and 4 bases from J, the junction kept 4 bases outside the gene matches. The CDR3 is 14 amino acids. Germline V lookup: CDR1 SGHDT, CDR2 YYEEEE. The CDR3 nucleotides are TGTGCCAGCAGCTTGCAGGGGGCTTTATACGAGCAGTACTTC. This translates into CASSLQGALYEQYF. Filled out from reference TRBV5-6 and TRBJ2-7, the complete variable domain reads DAGVTQSPTHLIKTRGQQVTLRCSPKSGHDTVSWYQQALGQGPQFIFQYYEEEERQRGNFPDRFSGHQFPNYSSELNVNALLLGDSALYLCASSLQGALYEQYFGPGTRLTVT.

The chain uses TRBV19 and TRBJ2-2; no clear D. CDR3 length: 13 residues. Per the germline V gene, CDR1 is LNHDA and CDR2 is SQIVND (reference sequence). V was pared by 5 bases and J by 1 base, with 5 bases between. The CDR3 nucleotides are TGTGCCAGTAGTCCTCAGAACACCGGGGAGCTGTTTTTT. Its translation: CASSPQNTGELFF. The entire variable domain, with the rest obtained from reference TRBV19 and TRBJ2-2, is as follows: DGGITQSPKYLFRKEGQNVTLSCEQNLNHDAMYWYRQDPGQGLRLIYYSQIVNDFQKGDIAEGYSVSREKKESFPLTVTSAQKNPTAFYLCASSPQNTGELFFGEGSRLTVL.

This clone showed up just a few times. This chain connects TRBV5-5 to TRBJ1-5; tentatively, D is TRBD1 (6 bases). The CDR3 totals 15 residues. Germline CDR1 and CDR2: SGHKS and YYEKEE (reference sequence). Trimming pared 4 bases from V and 4 bases from J, leaving 15 bases between. CDR3 sequence reads: CASSLLQGPNQPQHF. In DNA form, the CDR3 reads TGTGCCAGCAGCCTGTTACAGGGCCCGAATCAGCCCCAGCATTTT. Full variable domain (rest looked up from reference TRBV5-5 and TRBJ1-5): DAGVTQSPTHLIKTRGQQVTLRCSPISGHKSVSWYQQVLGQGPQFIFQYYEKEERGRGNFPDRFSARQFPNYSSELNVNALLLGDSALYLCASSLLQGPNQPQHFGDGTRLSIL.